These 20 T cell receptor beta chains came from one sample sequenced in a study of neurological immune-mediated disorders. TCRdb itself ran the 5' RACE reads through MiXCR, one entry per CDR3 protein. The sample carries some 15,000 distinct CDR3 sequences, 6.5% to 8% recorded once. Material for sequencing was CD8+ T cells from blood. These receptors came from a woman aged 40 to 49 in good health.

This clonotype was seen ten or more times. CDR3 coding DNA: TGTGCCTGGAGTCCCGGGACCTTCGAGCAGTACTTC. Encoded protein: CAWSPGTFEQYF. The J gene is TRBJ2-7, the V gene TRBV30; either TRBD1 or TRBD2 may fit D (5 bases each). The CDR3 loop spans 12 amino acids. Germline-derived CDR1 and CDR2 are GTSNPN and SVGIG (reference sequence). V lost 2 bases, J lost 6 bases, and 11 bases lay in between.

This clonotype was counted ten times or more. The chain uses TRBV9 and TRBJ2-1, with 9 positions matching TRBD1. J lost 4 bases, V lost 4 bases, and 21 bases had no gene match. CDR3 length equals 20 residues. Germline assignment: CDR1 SGDLS and CDR2 YYNGEE. CDR3 in DNA: TGTGCCAGCAGCACCCCCGACAGGGGGGCTGCTAGCGTGCCTTACAATGAGCAGTTCTTC. Translated: CASSTPDRGAASVPYNEQFF.

This clonotype was observed at least ten times. This chain connects TRBV13 to TRBJ1-2, with D tentatively TRBD1 (5 bases). V dropped 0 bases and J dropped 3 bases, with 14 bases sitting between them. The CDR3 is 16 residues long. Germline values: CDR1 PRHDT, CDR2 FYEKMQ (reference sequence). The CDR3 nucleotides read TGTGCCAGCAGCTTAGGTGGGGGGACTGGCGACTATGGCTACACCTTC. Its translation is CASSLGGGTGDYGYTF.

The table lists this clonotype with many counts. The rearrangement links TRBV20-1 to TRBJ2-3; D not resolved. Germline assignment: CDR1 DFQATT and CDR2 SNEGSKA (reference sequence). This CDR3 has 13 residues. V gave up 8 bases and J gave up 1 base, with 13 bases separating them. Written as DNA, the CDR3 is TGCAGTTCCCCCACCCCTGGCACAGATACGCAGTATTTT. Translation gives CSSPTPGTDTQYF.

There are many counts of this clonotype. V gene TRBV5-1 combines with J gene TRBJ1-1, with a weak D call TRBD1 (6 bases). The V gene lost 2 bases and the J gene lost 11 bases, with 19 bases spanning the gap. The CDR3 totals 14 residues. The germline CDR1 and CDR2 sequences are SGHRS and YFSETQ. The CDR3 loop is CASSLYAGSQGAFF. CDR3 bases: TGCGCCAGCAGCTTATATGCCGGGAGTCAGGGGGCTTTCTTT. Filled out from reference TRBV5-1 and TRBJ1-1, the complete variable domain reads KAGVTQTPRYLIKTRGQQVTLSCSPISGHRSVSWYQQTPGQGLQFLFEYFSETQRNKGNFPGRFSGRQFSNSRSEMNVSTLELGDSALYLCASSLYAGSQGAFFGQGTRLTVV.

In this sample, this clonotype turned up many times. The rearrangement uses TRBV3-1 and TRBJ2-7, with 7 bases identical to TRBD1. This CDR3 spans 16 amino acids. Germline-derived CDR1 and CDR2 are LGHDT and YNNKEL (reference sequence). V lost 4 bases and J lost 3; bases outside the gene matches: 12. CDR3 in DNA: TGTGCCAGCAGCCCCGAGGGGGCTAGGGGTCGCTACGAGCAGTACTTC. As protein: CASSPEGARGRYEQYF.

This clonotype was detected ten times or more. This chain links TRBV9 with TRBJ2-1; the D gene is possibly TRBD2 (6 bases). This CDR3 contains 13 residues. Germline CDR1 reads SGDLS; CDR2 reads YYNGEE. Trimming cost V 2 bases and J 5 bases, with 8 bases left between them. This chain's CDR3 is CASSVGGDNEQFF. CDR3 coding DNA: TGTGCCAGCAGCGTCGGGGGAGACAATGAGCAGTTCTTC.

This clonotype was recorded at least ten times. The rearrangement links TRBV6-5 to TRBJ2-7, with 10 bases aligning to TRBD1. CDR1 and CDR2 (germline): MNHEY, SVGAGI. This CDR3 is built from 14 residues. The ends lost 3 bases at V and 2 bases at J; junction bases unmatched: 1. The DNA of the CDR3 is TGTGCCAGCAGTTATGGGACAGGGGCCTACGAGCAGTACTTC. Residues: CASSYGTGAYEQYF.

This clonotype showed up many times. CDR3 loop: CASSQGDRGAYNEQFF. Written as DNA, the CDR3 is TGCGCCAGCAGCCAAGGGGACAGGGGAGCCTACAATGAGCAGTTCTTC. This chain links TRBV4-1 with TRBJ2-1; 10 bases align to TRBD1. This CDR3 has 16 amino acids. The germline V gene encodes CDR1 MGHRA and CDR2 YSYEKL. Trimming removed 1 base from V and 2 bases from J; junction bases left unmatched: 2.

This clonotype was observed at least ten times. The chain carries TRBV5-6 and TRBJ2-1, with D maybe TRBD2 (5 bases). Germline V CDR1 and CDR2: SGHDT, YYEEEE. This CDR3 spans 14 amino acids. Between the trimmed V and J ends, which lost 4 bases and 3 bases, there was a span of 11 bases. DNA of the CDR3: TGTGCCAGCAGCCCTCTAGCCCTCTACAATGAGCAGTTCTTC. Amino acid sequence: CASSPLALYNEQFF.

This clonotype is judged medium-sized. This rearrangement joins TRBV14 to TRBJ2-2, with a possible D match to TRBD1 (6 bases). Trimming removed 0 bases at V and 7 bases at J, with 21 bases between. Germline V gives CDR1 SGHDN, CDR2 FVKESK. The CDR3 spans 18 residues. CDR3 sequence reads: CASSQEAGTPLKGGELFF. The CDR3 DNA is TGTGCCAGCAGCCAAGAGGCCGGGACACCTCTTAAGGGCGGGGAGCTGTTTTTT.

This clonotype was seen repeatedly, ten times or more. V usage is TRBV4-1 and J usage is TRBJ1-3, with a tentative D call TRBD1 (6 bases). The germline V gene has CDR1 MGHRA and CDR2 YSYEKL. This CDR3 is 18 amino acids long. The V and J ends lost 4 bases and 0 bases respectively, with 19 bases between them. The CDR3 DNA reads TGCGCCAGCAGCCTTCGGGACATCTCGAATCTCTCTGGAAACACCATATATTTT. Its translation: CASSLRDISNLSGNTIYF.

This clonotype has at least ten counts. The V gene is TRBV12-3 or TRBV12-4, the J gene TRBJ2-7; TRBD1 agrees at 11 bases. Trimming cost V 6 bases and J 7 bases; bases outside gene matches: 8. This CDR3 spans 14 amino acids. As DNA, the CDR3 is TGTGCCAGCAGCCTCGGACAGGGGGCGAGGGAGCAGTACTTC. Amino acids: CASSLGQGAREQYF.

Ten or more counts support this clonotype. The rearrangement uses TRBV6-1 and TRBJ2-7; 9 bases align to TRBD2. Trimming cost V 1 base and J 2 bases; bases outside gene matches: 3. Germline CDR1 MNHNS, CDR2 SASEGT. The CDR3 has 15 residues. In nucleotides, the CDR3 is TGTGCCAGCAGTGAAGGACTAGCGGACACCTACGAGCAGTACTTC. Translating it yields CASSEGLADTYEQYF.

By sample fraction, this clonotype is medium-sized. The rearrangement joins TRBV28 to TRBJ1-4, with a weak D call TRBD1 (6 bases). CDR3 length equals 16 residues. The germline CDR1 and CDR2 sequences are MDHEN and SYDVKM. Trimming cost V 3 bases and J 6 bases, with 17 bases left between them. The CDR3 region is CASSLTPRGGDEKLFF. As DNA, the CDR3 is TGTGCCAGCAGTTTGACCCCCAGGGGCGGCGATGAAAAACTGTTTTTT.

J is TRBJ2-3 and V is TRBV12-3 or TRBV12-4, with TRBD1 as a possible D gene (8 bases). V was shortened by 6 bases and J by 5 bases, with 18 bases between the two germline ends. The length of the CDR3 is 15 residues. The CDR3 is CASRETGGAGDTQYF. The CDR3 coding sequence is TGTGCCAGCAGAGAAACAGGGGGGGCCGGAGATACGCAGTATTTT.

Notes on this clonotype: An end of the junction does not agree with germline; a read error may underlie this. This chain joins TRBV29-1 and TRBJ2-7, with D unclear. The CDR3 contains 14 residues. The germline CDR1 and CDR2 sequences are SQVTM and ANQGSEA. The chain's CDR3 is CSVELGTSTHEKYF. CDR3 coding DNA: TGCAGCGTCGAACTGGGAACCTCAACCCACGAGAAGTACTTC.

This clonotype showed up many times. The germline gene is not matched at one end of the junction; a read error may be the cause. V gene TRBV20-1 combines with J gene TRBJ2-2; D call uncertain. Germline V gene lookup returns CDR1 DFQATT and CDR2 SNEGSKA (reference sequence). The CDR3 extends over 13 amino acids. The DNA for the CDR3 is TGCAGTGCTCGAGACGCGAACACCGGGGAGCTGTTTTTT. Translated: CSARDANTGELFF.

The rearrangement uses TRBV10-3 and TRBJ1-5, with TRBD1 matching over 9 bases. The junction had 5 bases not matched to a gene; V was cut back by 2 bases and J by 6 bases. Per germline, CDR1 ENHRY and CDR2 SYGVKD. This CDR3 region has 15 residues. Here the CDR3 reads CAISETGGGGQPQHF. In DNA form, the CDR3 reads TGTGCCATCAGTGAGACAGGGGGCGGCGGTCAGCCCCAGCATTTT.

In its sample, this clonotype was seen many times. This sequence joins TRBV29-1 and TRBJ2-7; tentative D call: TRBD2 (6 bases). Germline loops: CDR1 SQVTM, CDR2 ANQGSEA. The CDR3 runs 14 residues. Trimming removed 3 bases at V and 2 bases at J, with 14 bases between. The CDR3 DNA sequence: TGCAGCGTTGAGGGAGGAGGGGCCGCCTACGAGCAGTACTTC. This codes for CSVEGGGAAYEQYF.